What follows describes a single T cell receptor (beta chain). In the PCR, 60 Vbeta and 13 Jbeta primers were used. The method was immunoSEQ multiplex PCR; TCRdb's version includes in-frame clones alone and lacks a portion of them. The sample holds 130,000 or so clones, around 75% seen once. These data originate in a study of cytomegalovirus exposure and HLA in healthy donors. The CDR3 contains 15 residues. Per the germline V gene, CDR1 is SGHRS and CDR2 is YFSETQ. The trim removed 5 bases at V and 5 bases at J, leaving 11 bases unmatched. Sequencing used PBMCs. The clonotype originates from a young man in good health and CMV-seronegative. The V call is TRBV5-1, the J call TRBJ2-7, with 9 bases matching TRBD1. The CDR3 DNA reads as TGCGCCAGCAGATCAACTGGACAGGGGAGCAACGAGCAGTACTTC. Encoded protein: CASRSTGQGSNEQYF.